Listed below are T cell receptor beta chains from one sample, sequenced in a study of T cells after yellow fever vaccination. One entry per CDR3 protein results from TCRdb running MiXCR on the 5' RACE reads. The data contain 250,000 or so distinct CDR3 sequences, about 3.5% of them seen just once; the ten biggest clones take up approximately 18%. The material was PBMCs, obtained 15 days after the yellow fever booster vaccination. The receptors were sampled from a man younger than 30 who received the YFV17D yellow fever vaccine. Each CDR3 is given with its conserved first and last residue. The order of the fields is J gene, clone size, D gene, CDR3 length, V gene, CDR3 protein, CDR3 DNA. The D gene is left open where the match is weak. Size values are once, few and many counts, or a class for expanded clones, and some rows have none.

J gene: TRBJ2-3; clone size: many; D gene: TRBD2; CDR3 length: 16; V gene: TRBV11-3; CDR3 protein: CASSLGLAGYTDTQYF; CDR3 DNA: TGTGCCAGCAGCTTAGGCCTAGCGGGGTACACAGATACGCAGTATTTT
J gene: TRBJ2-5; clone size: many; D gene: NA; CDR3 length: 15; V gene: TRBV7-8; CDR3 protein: CASRRNTGLQETQYF; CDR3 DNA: TGTGCCAGCAGGCGCAACACAGGGCTCCAAGAGACCCAGTACTTC
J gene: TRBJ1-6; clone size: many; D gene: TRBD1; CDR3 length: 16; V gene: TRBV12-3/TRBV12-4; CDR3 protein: CASSLTTGGYNSPLHF; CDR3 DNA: TGTGCCAGCAGTTTAACGACAGGGGGTTATAATTCACCCCTCCACTTT
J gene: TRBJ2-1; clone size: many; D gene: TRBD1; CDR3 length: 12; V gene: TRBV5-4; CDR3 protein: CAAGQGVYEQFF; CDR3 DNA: TGTGCCGCGGGACAGGGAGTGTATGAGCAGTTCTTC
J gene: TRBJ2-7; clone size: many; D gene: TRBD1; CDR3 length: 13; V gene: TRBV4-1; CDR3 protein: CASSRGQVYEQYF; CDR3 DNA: TGCGCCAGCAGCCGGGGACAGGTCTACGAGCAGTACTTC
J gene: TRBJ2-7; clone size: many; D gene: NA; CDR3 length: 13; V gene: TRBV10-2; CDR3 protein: CASSESRLREAYF; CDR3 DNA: TGCGCCAGCAGTGAGTCGAGGTTGCGGGAAGCGTACTTC
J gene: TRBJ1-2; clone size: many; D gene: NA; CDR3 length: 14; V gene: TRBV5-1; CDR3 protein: CASSLIQGIDGYTF; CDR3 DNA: TGCGCCAGCAGCTTGATTCAGGGTATTGATGGCTACACCTTC
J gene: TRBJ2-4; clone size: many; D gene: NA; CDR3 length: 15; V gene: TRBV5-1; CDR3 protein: CASSILGAGGDIQYF; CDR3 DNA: TGCGCCAGCAGCATCCTAGGGGCCGGAGGAGACATTCAGTACTTC
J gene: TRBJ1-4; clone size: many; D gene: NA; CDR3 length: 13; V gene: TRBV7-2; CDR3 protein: CASSPGWGEKLFF; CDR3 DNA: TGTGCCAGCAGCCCCGGGTGGGGTGAAAAACTGTTTTTT
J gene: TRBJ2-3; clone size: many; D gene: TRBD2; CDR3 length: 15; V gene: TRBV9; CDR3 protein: CASSVASGETDTQYF; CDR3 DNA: TGTGCCAGCAGCGTAGCTAGCGGAGAGACAGATACGCAGTATTTT
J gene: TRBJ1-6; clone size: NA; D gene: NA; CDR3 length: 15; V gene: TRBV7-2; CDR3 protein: CASSLGGAVASPLHF; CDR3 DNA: TGTGCCAGCAGCTTAGGAGGGGCCGTCGCCTCACCCCTCCACTTT
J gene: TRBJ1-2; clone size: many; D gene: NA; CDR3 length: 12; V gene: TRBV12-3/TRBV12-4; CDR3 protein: CASSSGMSGYTF; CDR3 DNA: TGTGCCAGCAGTTCAGGTATGAGCGGCTACACCTTC
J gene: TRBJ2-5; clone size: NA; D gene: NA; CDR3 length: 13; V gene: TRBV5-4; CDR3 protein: CASSADIQETQYF; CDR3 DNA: TGTGCCAGCAGCGCCGACATTCAAGAGACCCAGTACTTC
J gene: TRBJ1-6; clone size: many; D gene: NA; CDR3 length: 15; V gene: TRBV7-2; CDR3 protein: CASSLIQGGNSPLHF; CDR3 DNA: TGTGCCAGCAGCTTAATACAGGGCGGGAATTCACCCCTCCACTTT
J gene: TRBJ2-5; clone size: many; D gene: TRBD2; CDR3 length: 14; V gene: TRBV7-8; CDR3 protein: CASSLRRTSGGEYF; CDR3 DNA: TGTGCCAGCAGCTTACGCAGGACTAGCGGGGGGGAGTACTTC
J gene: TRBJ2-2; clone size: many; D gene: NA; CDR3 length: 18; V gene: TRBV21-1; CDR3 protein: CASSKKGTNDSNTGELFF; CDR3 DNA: TGTGCCAGCAGCAAAAAGGGGACAAACGATTCGAACACCGGGGAGCTGTTTTTT
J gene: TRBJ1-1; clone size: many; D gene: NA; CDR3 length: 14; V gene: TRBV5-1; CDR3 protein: CASSFSTSGFEAFF; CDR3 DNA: TGCGCCAGCAGCTTTTCTACCTCGGGGTTCGAAGCTTTCTTT
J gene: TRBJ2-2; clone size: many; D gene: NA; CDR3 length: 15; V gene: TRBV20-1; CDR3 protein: CSASRGKGNTGELFF; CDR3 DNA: TGCAGTGCTAGTAGGGGGAAGGGGAACACCGGGGAGCTGTTTTTT
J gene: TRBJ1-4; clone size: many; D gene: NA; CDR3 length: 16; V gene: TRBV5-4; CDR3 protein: CASSPGTNQGDEKLFF; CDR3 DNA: TGTGCCAGCAGCCCGGGGACTAACCAAGGGGACGAAAAACTGTTTTTT
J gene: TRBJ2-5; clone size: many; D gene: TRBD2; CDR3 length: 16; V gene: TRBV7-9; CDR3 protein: CASSLGTSGVGETQYF; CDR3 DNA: TGTGCCAGCAGCTTAGGGACTAGCGGGGTTGGAGAGACCCAGTACTTC
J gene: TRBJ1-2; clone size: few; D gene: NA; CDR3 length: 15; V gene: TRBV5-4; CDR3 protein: CASSRGAPSNYGYTF; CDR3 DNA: TGTGCCAGCAGCCGGGGGGCCCCCTCTAACTATGGCTACACCTTC
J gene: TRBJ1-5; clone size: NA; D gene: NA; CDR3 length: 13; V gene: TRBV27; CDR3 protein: CASSIPGAQPQHF; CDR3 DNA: TGTGCCAGCAGTATCCCGGGGGCCCAGCCCCAGCATTTT
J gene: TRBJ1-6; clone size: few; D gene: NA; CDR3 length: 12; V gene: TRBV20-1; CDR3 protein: CSAYQNNSPLHF; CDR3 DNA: TGCAGTGCCTATCAAAATAATTCACCCCTCCACTTT
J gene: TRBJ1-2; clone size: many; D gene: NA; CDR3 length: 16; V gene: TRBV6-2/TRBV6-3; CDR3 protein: CASSNHRRNLNYGYTF; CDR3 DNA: TGTGCCAGCAGCAATCATAGACGGAACCTTAACTATGGCTACACCTTC
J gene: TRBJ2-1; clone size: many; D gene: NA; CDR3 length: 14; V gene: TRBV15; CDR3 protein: CATSRVRGWDEQFF; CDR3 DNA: TGTGCCACCAGCAGAGTGCGGGGATGGGATGAGCAGTTCTTC
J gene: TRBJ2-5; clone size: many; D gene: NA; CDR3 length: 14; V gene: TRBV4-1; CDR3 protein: CASSQWGFAGTQYF; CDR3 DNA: TGCGCCAGCAGCCAATGGGGCTTCGCCGGGACCCAGTACTTC
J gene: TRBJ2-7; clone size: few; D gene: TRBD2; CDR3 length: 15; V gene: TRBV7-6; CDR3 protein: CASSPGTSGSHEQYF; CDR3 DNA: TGTGCCAGCAGCCCCGGGACTAGCGGTTCCCACGAGCAGTACTTC
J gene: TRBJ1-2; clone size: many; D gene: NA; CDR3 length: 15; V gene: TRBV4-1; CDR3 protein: CASSPQAGSFYGYTF; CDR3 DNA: TGCGCCAGCAGCCCTCAGGCGGGGTCATTCTATGGCTACACCTTC
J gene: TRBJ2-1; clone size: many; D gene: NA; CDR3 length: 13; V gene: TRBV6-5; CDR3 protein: CASSYSYENEQFF; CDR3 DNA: TGTGCCAGCAGTTACTCGTACGAGAATGAGCAGTTCTTC
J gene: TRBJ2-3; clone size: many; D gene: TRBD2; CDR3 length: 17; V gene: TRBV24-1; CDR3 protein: CATSDFNGGGFTDTQYF; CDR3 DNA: TGTGCCACCAGTGATTTTAACGGGGGGGGTTTCACAGATACGCAGTATTTT
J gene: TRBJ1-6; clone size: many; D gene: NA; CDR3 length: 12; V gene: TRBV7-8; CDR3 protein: CASSRVVSPLHF; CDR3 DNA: TGTGCCAGCAGCCGGGTAGTTTCACCCCTCCACTTT
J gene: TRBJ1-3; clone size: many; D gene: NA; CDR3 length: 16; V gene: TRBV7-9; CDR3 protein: CASSSGTFGGGNTIYF; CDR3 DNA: TGTGCCAGCAGCTCCGGGACTTTTGGCGGTGGAAACACCATATATTTT
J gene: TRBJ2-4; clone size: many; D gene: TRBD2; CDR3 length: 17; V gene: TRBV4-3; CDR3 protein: CASSQVVAGVAKNIQYF; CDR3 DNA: TGCGCCAGCAGCCAAGTAGTGGCGGGGGTAGCCAAAAACATTCAGTACTTC
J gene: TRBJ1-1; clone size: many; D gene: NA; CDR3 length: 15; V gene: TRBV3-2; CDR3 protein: CASSRADRRSTEAFF; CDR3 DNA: TGTGCCAGCAGCCGGGCGGATAGGAGATCGACTGAAGCTTTCTTT
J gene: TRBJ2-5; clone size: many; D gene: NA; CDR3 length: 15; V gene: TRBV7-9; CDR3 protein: CASSPRGAGQETQYF; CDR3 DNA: TGTGCCAGCAGCCCGAGAGGGGCAGGCCAGGAGACCCAGTACTTC
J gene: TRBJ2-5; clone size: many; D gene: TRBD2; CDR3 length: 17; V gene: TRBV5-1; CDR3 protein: CASSWTSGGSGGETQYF; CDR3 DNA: TGCGCCAGCAGCTGGACTAGCGGGGGGTCAGGAGGGGAGACCCAGTACTTC
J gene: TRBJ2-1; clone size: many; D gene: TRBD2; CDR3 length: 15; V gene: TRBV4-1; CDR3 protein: CASSRTEAGYNEQFF; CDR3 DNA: TGCGCCAGCAGCCGGACGGAAGCGGGGTACAATGAGCAGTTCTTC
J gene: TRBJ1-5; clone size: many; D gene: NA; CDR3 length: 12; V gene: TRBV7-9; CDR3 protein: CASSFDDQPQHF; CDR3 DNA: TGTGCCAGCAGCTTTGACGATCAGCCCCAGCATTTT
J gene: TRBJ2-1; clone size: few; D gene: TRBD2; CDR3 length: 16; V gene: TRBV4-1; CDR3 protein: CASSQVASGEYNEQFF; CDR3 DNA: TGCGCCAGCAGCCAAGTGGCTAGCGGGGAGTACAATGAGCAGTTCTTC
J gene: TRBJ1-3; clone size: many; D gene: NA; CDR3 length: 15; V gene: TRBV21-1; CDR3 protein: CASSKGRTAGNTIYF; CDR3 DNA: TGTGCCAGCAGCAAAGGGAGGACAGCTGGAAACACCATATATTTT
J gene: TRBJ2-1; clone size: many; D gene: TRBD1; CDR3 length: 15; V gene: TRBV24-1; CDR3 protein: CATKAGQGVYNEQFF; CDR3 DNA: TGTGCCACCAAGGCGGGACAGGGCGTGTACAATGAGCAGTTCTTC
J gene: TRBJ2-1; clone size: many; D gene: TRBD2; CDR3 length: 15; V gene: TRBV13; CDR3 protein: CASSLQLAGNNEQFF; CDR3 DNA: TGTGCCAGCAGCTTACAACTAGCGGGGAACAATGAGCAGTTCTTC
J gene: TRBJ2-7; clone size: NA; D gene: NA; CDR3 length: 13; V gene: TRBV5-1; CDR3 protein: CASSLAEPYEQYF; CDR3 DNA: TGCGCCAGCAGCTTGGCAGAGCCCTACGAGCAGTACTTC
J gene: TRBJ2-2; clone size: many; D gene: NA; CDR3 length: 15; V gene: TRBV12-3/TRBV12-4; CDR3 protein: CASTILTPRAGELFF; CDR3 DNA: TGTGCCAGCACCATACTAACCCCACGCGCCGGGGAGCTGTTTTTT
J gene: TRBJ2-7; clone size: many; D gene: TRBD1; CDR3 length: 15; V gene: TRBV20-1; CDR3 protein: CSASSTRTGDYEQYF; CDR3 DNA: TGCAGTGCTAGTTCTACTCGGACAGGGGACTACGAGCAGTACTTC
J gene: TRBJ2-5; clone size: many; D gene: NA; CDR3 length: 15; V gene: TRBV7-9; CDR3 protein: CASSLGWVPQETQYF; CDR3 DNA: TGTGCCAGCAGCTTAGGATGGGTACCTCAAGAGACCCAGTACTTC
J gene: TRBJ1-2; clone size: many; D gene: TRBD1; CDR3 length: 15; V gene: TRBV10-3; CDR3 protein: CAISSFAQGTKGYTF; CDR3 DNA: TGTGCCATCAGTTCATTTGCACAGGGGACTAAAGGCTACACCTTC
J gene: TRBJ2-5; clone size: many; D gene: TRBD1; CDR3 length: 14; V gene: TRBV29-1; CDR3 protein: CSVEVPGQGETQYF; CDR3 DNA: TGCAGCGTTGAGGTTCCGGGACAGGGGGAGACCCAGTACTTC